Following are 2 T cell receptor beta chains from one sample sequenced in a study of blood T cells in healthy people across ages. A second about 7 to 11 cycle PCR used barcoded and J-beta primers. One entry per CDR3 protein, called by TCRdb with MiXCR from the 5' RACE reads. The sample yields 650,000 to 950,000 distinct CDR3 sequences, roughly 44% seen once. Sequencing used blood. The receptors originated from a man in his sixties in good health.

The rearrangement joins TRBV5-1 to TRBJ2-3; no firm D call. Per the germline V gene, CDR1 is SGHRS and CDR2 is YFSETQ. The CDR3 totals 14 residues. The V gene lost 0 bases and the J gene lost 2 bases, with 7 bases spanning the gap. The chain's CDR3 is CASSLVPNTDTQYF. CDR3 in DNA: TGCGCCAGCAGCTTGGTTCCAAACACAGATACGCAGTATTTT.

This clonotype has only a few counts. The genes are TRBV3-1 and TRBJ2-5, with 14 bases aligning to TRBD2. Germline V gives CDR1 LGHDT, CDR2 YNNKEL (reference sequence). This CDR3 comprises 17 residues. V lost 4 bases, J lost 5 bases, and 9 bases stayed unmatched. The CDR3 sequence is CASSPRLAGGPEETQYF. The CDR3 DNA is TGTGCCAGCAGCCCTAGACTAGCGGGGGGGCCAGAGGAGACCCAGTACTTC.